The next 25 T cell receptor beta chains were all read from a single sample in a study of blood T cell repertoires in COVID-19 (dated by TCRdb to 2018 to 2020). Library preparation was by the immunoSEQ multiplex PCR assay. In TCRdb, the immuneACCESS table is reduced to in-frame sequences with V and J assigned. These tables do not hold every clone; where another copy was compared, an unresolved V gene accounts for under half, and the others remain unexplained. This sample lists about 210,000 clones; about 78% were detected once. Together, the top ten hold over 7% of the sample. The sequencing input was peripheral blood. The receptors were gathered from a woman aged 70-85 years with acute or convalescent COVID-19.

The chain combines TRBV10-1 with TRBJ2-1; D possibly corresponds to TRBD2 (6 bases). This CDR3 has 14 amino acids. Trimming stripped 5 bases from V and 6 bases from J, with 14 bases between. Germline V lookup: CDR1 WNHNN, CDR2 SYGVQD (reference sequence). The CDR3 is CASSLSGEGNEQFF. CDR3 coding DNA: TGCGCCAGCAGTTTATCGGGGGAAGGCAATGAGCAGTTCTTC.

The CDR3 spells CAWKAGEKLFF. The CDR3 DNA follows: TGTGCCTGGAAGGCGGGAGAAAAACTGTTTTTT. The chain employs TRBV30 and TRBJ1-4; D is undetermined. Germline V lookup: CDR1 GTSNPN, CDR2 SVGIG (reference sequence). Trimming took off 4 bases at V and 8 bases at J, with 8 bases between the two ends. The CDR3 sequence is 11 residues long.

The genes are TRBV2 and TRBJ1-6, with 7 nucleotides matching TRBD1. V lost 5 bases, J lost 7 bases, and 5 bases stayed unmatched. Germline loops: CDR1 SNHLY, CDR2 FYNNEI. This CDR3 region has 14 residues. This chain's CDR3 is CASSPTGYNSPLHF. The DNA for the CDR3 is TGTGCCAGCAGTCCGACAGGGTACAATTCACCCCTCCACTTT. The full variable domain, with the rest looked up from reference TRBV2 and TRBJ1-6, is EPEVTQTPSHQVTQMGQEVILRCVPISNHLYFYWYRQILGQKVEFLVSFYNNEISEKSEIFDDQFSVERPDGSNFTLKIRSTKLEDSAMYFCASSPTGYNSPLHFGNGTRLTVT.

The V and J genes are TRBV19 and TRBJ2-1; 12 bases are shared with TRBD2. Germline V gene sequence: CDR1 LNHDA, CDR2 SQIVND (reference sequence). This CDR3 is built from 19 residues. The V gene end was trimmed by 1 base and the J gene end by 3 bases; junction bases not matched to a gene: 10. DNA for the CDR3: TGTGCCAGTAGTATAGCTAGCGGGGGGGCCCTTCCTAGCTACAATGAGCAGTTCTTC. The encoded protein is CASSIASGGALPSYNEQFF.

The V gene is TRBV3-1 (or the pseudogene TRBV3-2), the J gene TRBJ1-2; maybe TRBD1 (6 bases). Germline lookup yields CDR1 LGHDT and CDR2 YNNKEL (reference sequence). The V and J ends lost 4 bases and 4 bases respectively, with 16 bases between them. The length of the CDR3 is 15 residues. The CDR3 region has the DNA TGTGCCAGCAGCCCAAATGTGCAGGGGCCCTATGGCTACACCTTC. This gives the protein CASSPNVQGPYGYTF.

The chain carries TRBV6-1 and TRBJ1-1, with D perhaps TRBD1 (5 bases). The CDR3 runs 16 residues. V lost 0 bases and J lost 4, with 15 bases in between. Germline CDR1 reads MNHNS; CDR2 reads SASEGT. The CDR3 region is CASSEALVWGPTEAFF. CDR3 in DNA: TGTGCCAGCAGTGAAGCGCTAGTATGGGGCCCCACTGAAGCTTTCTTT.

This chain joins TRBV6-5 and TRBJ1-1, with 8 positions matching TRBD1. J was trimmed by 1 base and V by 2 bases; bases with no gene match: 6. Germline loops: CDR1 MNHEY, CDR2 SVGAGI. The CDR3 consists of 16 residues. The CDR3 DNA reads as TGTGCCAGCAGTTACCCTTGGACAGGGACGAACACTGAAGCTTTCTTT. This gives the protein CASSYPWTGTNTEAFF.

This chain joins TRBV10-1 and TRBJ2-2; TRBD1 agrees at 7 bases. Germline CDR1 and CDR2: WNHNN and SYGVQD (reference sequence). V lost 5 bases, J lost 4 bases, and 4 bases stayed unmatched. CDR3 length: 14 residues. The CDR3 region has the DNA TGCGCCAGCAGTACGACAGGGACCACCGGGGAGCTGTTTTTT. It translates to CASSTTGTTGELFF.

This clone was recorded a few times. The V call is TRBV29-1, the J call TRBJ1-2; D perhaps matches TRBD1 (5 bases). V was clipped by 6 bases and J by 5 bases, with 13 bases between them. Germline-derived CDR1 and CDR2 are SQVTM and ANQGSEA. This CDR3 comprises 12 residues. CDR3: CSVADSFYGYTF. DNA for the CDR3: TGCAGCGTCGCTGACAGCTTTTATGGCTACACCTTC.

This chain uses TRBV12-1 with TRBJ2-5; the D call TRBD1 from the table was never checked on the DNA. TRBV12-1 has pseudogene status. The CDR3 has 15 residues. CDR3 DNA: TGTGCCAGCAGCTTTGCGGACAGGATTCAAGAGACCCAGTACTTC. This codes for CASSFADRIQETQYF.

This sequence joins TRBV6-2 or TRBV6-3 and TRBJ1-1; D gene uncertain. From germline, CDR1 is MNHEY and CDR2 SVGEGT. The CDR3 spans 15 residues. Trimming stripped 2 bases from V and 1 base from J, with 11 bases between. DNA for the CDR3: TGTGCCAGCAGTTACCCCCACTCCGGGAACACTGAAGCTTTCTTT. Its protein is CASSYPHSGNTEAFF.

This chain joins TRBV10-3 and TRBJ2-1, with 7 bases identical to TRBD1. Germline loops: CDR1 ENHRY, CDR2 SYGVKD. Unmatched junction bases numbered 5, after V lost 2 bases and J lost 7 bases. CDR3 length equals 14 residues. The CDR3 region is CAISELPQGNEQFF. The CDR3 DNA follows: TGTGCCATCAGTGAGCTACCACAGGGGAATGAGCAGTTCTTC.

The chain combines TRBV6-1 with TRBJ1-5; tentatively, D is TRBD1 (6 bases). This CDR3 comprises 16 residues. Germline values: CDR1 MNHNS, CDR2 SASEGT. Trimming took off 0 bases at V and 3 bases at J, with 12 bases between the two ends. CDR3 residues: CASSEAPGVNNQPQHF. The CDR3 DNA is TGTGCCAGCAGTGAAGCCCCAGGGGTGAACAATCAGCCCCAGCATTTT.

This clone was seen only a few times. The CDR3 is CAWSAGTGGKSQPQHF. DNA of the CDR3: TGTGCCTGGAGTGCCGGGACAGGGGGAAAGAGTCAGCCCCAGCATTTT. J is TRBJ1-5 and V is TRBV30; TRBD1 matches at 11 bases. Germline V CDR1 and CDR2: GTSNPN, SVGIG (reference sequence). CDR3 length: 16 amino acids. Trimming removed 1 base from V and 6 bases from J; junction bases left unmatched: 8.

The chain is built from TRBV2 and TRBJ1-5; 8 bases are shared with TRBD1. After removal of 7 bases from V and 2 bases from J, the junction contained 4 bases not matched to a gene. The CDR3 runs to 14 residues. Germline V gene data show CDR1 as SNHLY and CDR2 as FYNNEI. This chain's CDR3 is CASKDRGGNQPQHF. Here the CDR3 DNA reads TGTGCCAGCAAAGACAGGGGCGGCAATCAGCCCCAGCATTTT. The whole variable domain, remainder taken from reference TRBV2 and TRBJ1-5, is EPEVTQTPSHQVTQMGQEVILRCVPISNHLYFYWYRQILGQKVEFLVSFYNNEISEKSEIFDDQFSVERPDGSNFTLKIRSTKLEDSAMYFCASKDRGGNQPQHFGDGTRLSIL.

The chain links TRBV6-1 to TRBJ2-1; D call uncertain. The CDR3 extends over 12 amino acids. Per germline, CDR1 MNHNS and CDR2 SASEGT. Trimming removed 0 bases from V and 7 bases from J, with 4 bases in between. CDR3 in DNA: TGTGCCAGCAGTGAAGCCATGAATGAGCAGTTCTTC. Translating gives CASSEAMNEQFF.

This chain connects TRBV29-1 to TRBJ2-5, with a tentative D call TRBD1 (5 bases). Germline V gives CDR1 SQVTM, CDR2 ANQGSEA. V lost 7 bases to trimming and J lost 4 bases, with 16 bases between them. There are 13 residues in the CDR3. The CDR3 spells CSAPGQGIETQYF. The CDR3 DNA follows: TGCAGCGCCCCGGGTCAGGGCATAGAGACCCAGTACTTC. The full variable domain, with the rest looked up from reference TRBV29-1 and TRBJ2-5, is SAVISQKPSRDICQRGTSLTIQCQVDSQVTMMFWYRQQPGQSLTLIATANQGSEATYESGFVIDKFPISRPNLTFSTLTVSNMSPEDSSIYLCSAPGQGIETQYFGPGTRLLVL.

This clone counts as medium-sized. The CDR3 spells CASSSTGGQPQHF. The CDR3 nucleotides are TGTGCCAGCAGCTCCACAGGGGGCCAGCCCCAGCATTTT. V is TRBV12-3 or TRBV12-4 and J is TRBJ1-5, with 9 bases identical to TRBD1. The CDR3 consists of 13 residues. V lost 6 bases and J lost 7; bases outside the gene matches: 4.

The chain uses TRBV7-9 and TRBJ2-7; the D is unclear. The CDR3 length is 12 residues. Germline V gene lookup returns CDR1 SEHNR and CDR2 FQNEAQ (reference sequence). The V and J ends lost 5 bases and 2 bases respectively, with 7 bases between them. In nucleotides, the CDR3 is TGTGCCAGCAGCCATCTAGCCTACGAGCAGTACTTC. Its translation: CASSHLAYEQYF. Full variable domain (rest looked up from reference TRBV7-9 and TRBJ2-7): DTGVSQNPRHKITKRGQNVTFRCDPISEHNRLYWYRQTLGQGPEFLTYFQNEAQLEKSRLLSDRFSAERPKGSFSTLEIQRTEQGDSAMYLCASSHLAYEQYFGPGTRLTVT.

This sequence joins TRBV3-1 (or the pseudogene TRBV3-2) and TRBJ2-1, with 7 bases lining up with TRBD2. The CDR3 consists of 15 residues. Trimming removed 0 bases from V and 2 bases from J; junction bases left unmatched: 1. The germline V gene has CDR1 LGHDT and CDR2 YNNKEL (reference sequence). As DNA, the CDR3 is TGTGCCAGCAGCCAAGAGGCGGGGGCCTACAATGAGCAGTTCTTC. Protein: CASSQEAGAYNEQFF.

The genes are TRBV7-8 and TRBJ1-2, with 7 bases aligning to TRBD1. Germline lookup yields CDR1 SGHVS and CDR2 FQNEAQ. This CDR3 is built from 16 residues. V lost 5 bases, J lost 0 bases, and 9 bases stayed unmatched. The CDR3 loop reads CASSRVTGTPNYGYTF. In nucleotides, the CDR3 is TGTGCCAGCAGCCGAGTGACAGGGACACCTAACTATGGCTACACCTTC.

The V and J genes are TRBV3-1 (or the pseudogene TRBV3-2) and TRBJ1-1, with D possibly matching TRBD1 (6 bases). The CDR3 spans 15 residues. The germline CDR1 and CDR2 sequences are LGHDT and YNNKEL (reference sequence). Trimming took off 4 bases at V and 0 bases at J, with 12 bases between the two ends. The CDR3 spells CASSPRDTMNTEAFF. The CDR3 coding sequence is TGTGCCAGCAGCCCCCGGGACACTATGAACACTGAAGCTTTCTTT.

The chain uses TRBV4-1 and TRBJ1-2; TRBD1 is a possible D gene (6 bases). This CDR3 is built from 15 residues. CDR1 and CDR2 from the germline V gene are MGHRA and YSYEKL. Trimming pared 5 bases from V and 0 bases from J, leaving 13 bases between. This CDR3 is CASSSGQPTNYGYTF. CDR3 nucleotide sequence: TGCGCCAGCAGCTCCGGACAGCCGACTAACTATGGCTACACCTTC.

This chain joins TRBV2 and TRBJ1-5; no clear D. The germline V gene encodes CDR1 SNHLY and CDR2 FYNNEI. V dropped 5 bases and J dropped 7 bases, with 12 bases sitting between them. The CDR3 extends over 13 amino acids. CDR3 protein: CASSRLGGQPQHF. CDR3 bases: TGTGCCAGCAGTCGCCTTGGAGGGCAGCCCCAGCATTTT.

Only one count was recorded for this clone. In DNA form, the CDR3 reads TGTGCCAGCAGCCAAGAAGGAGCGAAGCTGACAGATACGCAGTATTTT. Its translation is CASSQEGAKLTDTQYF. The chain recombines TRBV4-2 with TRBJ2-3; D uncertain. Looked up from germline, CDR1 is LGHNA and CDR2 is YNFKEQ. This CDR3 has 16 amino acids. Deletions cut 0 bases from V and 3 bases from J, with 13 bases between.